This TCR beta chain was captured by sequencing in a study of cytotoxic CD8 clonotypes in ibrutinib-treated CLL. Turning to the study itself: Investigators reported about 25 partial and 2 complete responses; after median roughly 70 months, about 15 patients remained remitted and about 12 progressed. Study-wide results and limits: Timing of sampling differed between sustained-remission and progressing patients. Among the clonotypes, public ones were uncommon and contracted or held stable on treatment.

Data came from immunoSEQ multiplex PCR; TCRdb stores just in-frame clones and leaves some out. The profile shows some 200,000 clones, about 72% of them singletons. Worth noting for this clone: The antigen is not known.

Germline CDR1 and CDR2: SGDLS and YYNGEE. Trimming at V came to 6 bases and at J to 0 bases, leaving 3 bases not matched to a gene. This CDR3 has 13 amino acids. The receptor comes from a human donor with chronic lymphocytic leukemia. The sequenced sample was PBMCs, obtained after 24 months of ibrutinib treatment. The chain joins TRBV9 to TRBJ2-7; 7 bases map to TRBD1. The CDR3 here is CASTGQNSYEQYF. CDR3 in DNA: TGTGCCAGCACGGGACAGAACTCCTACGAGCAGTACTTC. Full variable domain (remainder filled in from reference TRBV9 and TRBJ2-7): DSGVTQTPKHLITATGQRVTLRCSPRSGDLSVYWYQQSLDQGLQFLIQYYNGEERAKGNILERFSAQQFPDLHSELNLSSLELGDSALYFCASTGQNSYEQYFGPGTRLTVT.